This T cell receptor beta chain was sequenced during a study of blood T cell repertoires in COVID-19. As processed by the authors: Nucleated cell number was recorded as an estimate derived from reference gene primer amplification. Profiling relied on immunoSEQ multiplex PCR, and the TCRdb table lists in-frame clones only, not all of them. For V, J and clone size, that table is used; D and trimming come from the DNA. This sample has over 250,000 clones, with 70% to 90% found just once. The germline V gene has CDR1 MDHEN and CDR2 SYDVKM. With 4 bases clipped from V and 6 bases from J, the junction kept 10 bases outside the gene matches. This CDR3 region has 16 residues.

Sequenced: peripheral blood. The rearrangement joins TRBV28 to TRBJ2-4; TRBD2 aligns across 9 bases. The sequence derives from a woman between 45 and 60 years old with acute or convalescent COVID-19. CDR3 loop: CASSYYSGSGRNIQYF. CDR3 bases: TGTGCCAGCAGTTACTATAGCGGGAGTGGTCGAAACATTCAGTACTTC.